A selection of T cell receptor beta chains follows, all from one sample in a study of T cells in Graves' hyperthyroidism and ophthalmopathy. TCRdb reprocessed the multiplex PCR reads with MiXCR, giving one entry per CDR3 protein. The table lists approximately 590,000 distinct CDR3 sequences, more than 15% of them singletons. Sequenced material: blood. The source of these receptors is a woman aged 25-40 years with Graves' hyperthyroidism. Both conserved end residues are part of each CDR3. A D gene is named only where the DNA matches it firmly. Not every row has a clone size; where given, it reads once, few, many or a size class.

CDR3 protein: CASSLYGDEQYF
CDR3 DNA: TGTGCCAGCAGTTTATACGGCGACGAGCAGTACTTC
D gene: NA
clone size: many
J gene: TRBJ2-7
V gene: TRBV12-3/TRBV12-4

CDR3 protein: CASRVGQLNTEAFF
CDR3 DNA: TGTGCCAGCAGAGTAGGACAGCTGAACACTGAAGCTTTCTTT
D gene: NA
clone size: NA
J gene: TRBJ1-1
V gene: TRBV6-2/TRBV6-3

CDR3 protein: CASRRQWESEAFF
CDR3 DNA: TGTGCCAGCAGAAGACAGTGGGAATCTGAAGCTTTCTTT
D gene: NA
clone size: NA
J gene: TRBJ1-1
V gene: TRBV6-2/TRBV6-3

CDR3 protein: CAAHSGGSSYEQYF
CDR3 DNA: TGTGCCGCGCATAGTGGCGGGAGCTCCTACGAGCAGTACTTC
D gene: TRBD2
clone size: NA
J gene: TRBJ2-7
V gene: TRBV27

CDR3 protein: CASKLAGGIDTQYF
CDR3 DNA: TGTGCCAGCAAGCTAGCGGGAGGGATAGATACGCAGTATTTT
D gene: TRBD2
clone size: many
J gene: TRBJ2-3
V gene: TRBV3-1

CDR3 protein: CASSEALGTKAFF
CDR3 DNA: TGTGCCAGCAGTGAAGCTCTAGGGACAAAAGCTTTCTTT
D gene: NA
clone size: few
J gene: TRBJ1-1
V gene: TRBV2

CDR3 protein: CASSLAQLAGVRYF
CDR3 DNA: TGTGCCAGCAGCTTGGCCCAACTAGCGGGAGTCAGGTATTTT
D gene: TRBD2
clone size: few
J gene: TRBJ2-3
V gene: TRBV7-9

CDR3 protein: CSVVLAEHYNEQFF
CDR3 DNA: TGCAGTGTAGTACTAGCGGAGCACTACAATGAGCAGTTCTTC
D gene: TRBD2
clone size: many
J gene: TRBJ2-1
V gene: TRBV20-1

CDR3 protein: CASSLAEGGHQPQHF
CDR3 DNA: TGTGCCAGCTCACTGGCCGAAGGAGGGCATCAGCCCCAGCATTTT
D gene: NA
clone size: NA
J gene: TRBJ1-5
V gene: TRBV18

CDR3 protein: CAWKVGGDTEAFF
CDR3 DNA: TGTGCCTGGAAGGTGGGGGGGGACACTGAAGCTTTCTTT
D gene: NA
clone size: many
J gene: TRBJ1-1
V gene: TRBV30

CDR3 protein: CSASTAEDGYTF
CDR3 DNA: TGCAGTGCTAGTACGGCGGAGGATGGCTACACCTTC
D gene: NA
clone size: few
J gene: TRBJ1-2
V gene: TRBV20-1

CDR3 protein: CASSQLGTGGDTQYF
CDR3 DNA: TGTGCCAGCAGCCAACTCGGGACAGGGGGGGATACGCAGTATTTT
D gene: TRBD1
clone size: few
J gene: TRBJ2-3
V gene: TRBV11-1

CDR3 protein: CASSLRARREADTQYF
CDR3 DNA: TGTGCCAGCAGCTTGAGAGCCAGGCGGGAGGCAGATACGCAGTATTTT
D gene: TRBD2
clone size: many
J gene: TRBJ2-3
V gene: TRBV5-8

CDR3 protein: CAWSRTGVAGELFF
CDR3 DNA: TGTGCCTGGAGTCGGACAGGGGTCGCCGGGGAGCTGTTTTTT
D gene: TRBD1
clone size: NA
J gene: TRBJ2-2
V gene: TRBV30

CDR3 protein: CASSYSTRPLNEQFF
CDR3 DNA: TGTGCCAGCAGTTACTCGACTAGGCCTCTCAATGAGCAGTTCTTC
D gene: NA
clone size: many
J gene: TRBJ2-1
V gene: TRBV6-6

CDR3 protein: CSARIGPTQYF
CDR3 DNA: TGCAGTGCTAGGATCGGGCCGACGCAGTATTTT
D gene: NA
clone size: many
J gene: TRBJ2-3
V gene: TRBV20-1

CDR3 protein: CASRPAGAGNTIYF
CDR3 DNA: TGTGCCAGCAGGCCAGCCGGGGCTGGAAACACCATATATTTT
D gene: NA
clone size: NA
J gene: TRBJ1-3
V gene: TRBV12-3/TRBV12-4

CDR3 protein: CASSFLPGTDEQYF
CDR3 DNA: TGCGCCAGCAGCTTCCTTCCAGGGACGGACGAGCAGTACTTC
D gene: NA
clone size: many
J gene: TRBJ2-7
V gene: TRBV5-1

CDR3 protein: CASSHPSRGHGEQFF
CDR3 DNA: TGTGCCAGCAGTCACCCCAGCCGGGGGCACGGGGAGCAGTTCTTC
D gene: NA
clone size: few
J gene: TRBJ2-1
V gene: TRBV7-3

CDR3 protein: CASITSGRNYNEQFF
CDR3 DNA: TGTGCCAGCATCACTAGCGGGAGGAACTACAATGAGCAGTTCTTC
D gene: TRBD2
clone size: many
J gene: TRBJ2-1
V gene: TRBV6-2/TRBV6-3

CDR3 protein: CASSFWTAGGEQYF
CDR3 DNA: TGCGCCAGCAGCTTCTGGACGGCCGGAGGCGAGCAGTACTTC
D gene: NA
clone size: few
J gene: TRBJ2-7
V gene: TRBV5-1

CDR3 protein: CASSRQPGTGGYNARNTIYF
CDR3 DNA: TGTGCCAGCAGCCGCCAACCCGGGACAGGGGGCTACAATGCTAGAAACACCATATATTTT
D gene: TRBD1
clone size: once
J gene: TRBJ1-3
V gene: TRBV6-2/TRBV6-3

CDR3 protein: CASSYPYQPQHF
CDR3 DNA: TGTGCCAGCAGCTACCCTTATCAGCCCCAGCATTTT
D gene: NA
clone size: few
J gene: TRBJ1-5
V gene: TRBV7-9

CDR3 protein: CASSKLQGMPEAFF
CDR3 DNA: TGTGCCAGCTCAAAACTACAGGGTATGCCTGAAGCTTTCTTT
D gene: NA
clone size: NA
J gene: TRBJ1-1
V gene: TRBV18

CDR3 protein: CATSDVSGSSEQFF
CDR3 DNA: TGTGCCACCAGTGATGTTAGCGGGAGCAGTGAGCAGTTCTTC
D gene: TRBD2
clone size: NA
J gene: TRBJ2-1
V gene: TRBV24-1

CDR3 protein: CASSLGGDSNEQFF
CDR3 DNA: TGTGCCAGCAGCTTAGGGGGAGATTCCAATGAGCAGTTCTTC
D gene: NA
clone size: many
J gene: TRBJ2-1
V gene: TRBV7-2

CDR3 protein: CASSEIGRAPGEQYF
CDR3 DNA: TGTGCCAGCAGTGAGATAGGCAGGGCGCCCGGCGAGCAGTACTTC
D gene: NA
clone size: few
J gene: TRBJ2-7
V gene: TRBV25-1

CDR3 protein: CASSGSFTDTQYF
CDR3 DNA: TGTGCCAGCAGTGGGAGTTTCACAGATACGCAGTATTTT
D gene: NA
clone size: medium-sized
J gene: TRBJ2-3
V gene: TRBV2

CDR3 protein: CSATGLAGVQATQYF
CDR3 DNA: TGCAGTGCCACGGGACTAGCGGGAGTCCAAGCGACCCAGTACTTC
D gene: TRBD2
clone size: many
J gene: TRBJ2-5
V gene: TRBV20-1

CDR3 protein: CSAATIWASGTYNEQFF
CDR3 DNA: TGCAGTGCTGCCACAATCTGGGCTAGCGGAACCTACAATGAGCAGTTCTTC
D gene: TRBD2
clone size: NA
J gene: TRBJ2-1
V gene: TRBV20-1

CDR3 protein: CASSSGQARVAFF
CDR3 DNA: TGTGCCAGCAGTTCCGGACAGGCGAGGGTAGCTTTCTTT
D gene: TRBD1
clone size: many
J gene: TRBJ1-1
V gene: TRBV2

CDR3 protein: CASKRNGGTDTQYF
CDR3 DNA: TGTGCCAGCAAAAGAAACGGAGGCACAGATACGCAGTATTTT
D gene: NA
clone size: many
J gene: TRBJ2-3
V gene: TRBV2

CDR3 protein: CAISEGSSGAYEQYF
CDR3 DNA: TGTGCCATCAGTGAGGGCTCCTCGGGGGCCTACGAGCAGTACTTC
D gene: NA
clone size: many
J gene: TRBJ2-7
V gene: TRBV10-3

CDR3 protein: CASSQGLAPTYEQYF
CDR3 DNA: TGTGCCAGCAGCCAAGGGCTAGCGCCGACCTACGAGCAGTACTTC
D gene: NA
clone size: many
J gene: TRBJ2-7
V gene: TRBV3-1

CDR3 protein: CATSAGNYNEQFF
CDR3 DNA: TGTGCCACCAGTGCCGGGAATTACAATGAGCAGTTCTTC
D gene: NA
clone size: few
J gene: TRBJ2-1
V gene: TRBV24-1

CDR3 protein: CASTRQANYGYTF
CDR3 DNA: TGTGCCAGCACGCGACAGGCCAACTATGGCTACACCTTC
D gene: NA
clone size: many
J gene: TRBJ1-2
V gene: TRBV6-2/TRBV6-3

CDR3 protein: CASSSIMTSTGREQYF
CDR3 DNA: TGCGCCAGCAGCTCGATAATGACTAGTACCGGCAGGGAGCAGTACTTC
D gene: NA
clone size: many
J gene: TRBJ2-7
V gene: TRBV5-1

CDR3 protein: CAIGREKRDQPQHF
CDR3 DNA: TGTGCCATCGGACGGGAGAAGCGCGATCAGCCCCAGCATTTT
D gene: NA
clone size: NA
J gene: TRBJ1-5
V gene: TRBV10-3

CDR3 protein: CASSLDGRASNEQYF
CDR3 DNA: TGTGCCAGCAGCTTAGATGGGAGGGCCTCGAACGAGCAGTACTTC
D gene: TRBD2
clone size: many
J gene: TRBJ2-7
V gene: TRBV7-9

CDR3 protein: CASSLRTSGGTGELFF
CDR3 DNA: TGTGCCAGCAGTTTACGGACTAGCGGGGGCACCGGGGAGCTGTTTTTT
D gene: TRBD2
clone size: NA
J gene: TRBJ2-2
V gene: TRBV27

CDR3 protein: CASNLAGGPDTDTQYF
CDR3 DNA: TGTGCCTCAAATCTAGCGGGAGGGCCGGACACAGATACGCAGTATTTT
D gene: TRBD2
clone size: many
J gene: TRBJ2-3
V gene: TRBV28

CDR3 protein: CSARVIREWEQYF
CDR3 DNA: TGCAGTGCTAGAGTTATTCGGGAGTGGGAGCAGTACTTC
D gene: NA
clone size: many
J gene: TRBJ2-7
V gene: TRBV20-1

CDR3 protein: CATVKREGDNEQFF
CDR3 DNA: TGTGCCACCGTAAAGCGGGAGGGTGACAATGAGCAGTTCTTC
D gene: TRBD2
clone size: many
J gene: TRBJ2-1
V gene: TRBV10-3

CDR3 protein: CASRALAGEQYF
CDR3 DNA: TGTGCCAGCAGAGCACTAGCGGGCGAGCAGTACTTC
D gene: TRBD2
clone size: NA
J gene: TRBJ2-7
V gene: TRBV2

CDR3 protein: CASSIEAGPSYEQYF
CDR3 DNA: TGTGCCAGTAGTATAGAAGCGGGACCGAGCTACGAGCAGTACTTC
D gene: TRBD2
clone size: few
J gene: TRBJ2-7
V gene: TRBV19

CDR3 protein: CAWFTHRGGYTF
CDR3 DNA: TGTGCCTGGTTTACACACAGGGGCGGCTACACCTTC
D gene: TRBD1
clone size: many
J gene: TRBJ1-2
V gene: TRBV30

CDR3 protein: CATSEGGGGNTEAFF
CDR3 DNA: TGTGCCACCAGTGAGGGGGGGGGGGGAAACACTGAAGCTTTCTTT
D gene: NA
clone size: NA
J gene: TRBJ1-1
V gene: TRBV24-1

CDR3 protein: CASSADPGLKETQYF
CDR3 DNA: TGTGCCAGCAGCGCAGACCCGGGACTAAAAGAGACCCAGTACTTC
D gene: TRBD2
clone size: few
J gene: TRBJ2-5
V gene: TRBV9

CDR3 protein: CASSAGLADTNKQFF
CDR3 DNA: TGTGCCAGCAGCGCGGGGCTAGCGGACACCAATAAGCAGTTCTTC
D gene: TRBD2
clone size: NA
J gene: TRBJ2-1
V gene: TRBV9

CDR3 protein: CASSANDNEQFF
CDR3 DNA: TGTGCCAGCAGCGCAAACGACAATGAGCAGTTCTTC
D gene: NA
clone size: NA
J gene: TRBJ2-1
V gene: TRBV5-4

CDR3 protein: CASSPLGGSTYNEQFF
CDR3 DNA: TGTGCCAGTAGCCCTTTAGGGGGATCGACCTACAATGAGCAGTTCTTC
D gene: NA
clone size: NA
J gene: TRBJ2-1
V gene: TRBV19

CDR3 protein: CASQSGRGSYEQYF
CDR3 DNA: TGTGCCAGTCAAAGCGGGAGGGGATCCTACGAGCAGTACTTC
D gene: TRBD2
clone size: many
J gene: TRBJ2-7
V gene: TRBV19

CDR3 protein: CAWSLGEPNEKLFF
CDR3 DNA: TGTGCCTGGAGTTTGGGGGAACCGAATGAAAAACTGTTTTTT
D gene: NA
clone size: NA
J gene: TRBJ1-4
V gene: TRBV30

CDR3 protein: CASRYNKNNFIDGYTF
CDR3 DNA: TGTGCCAGCCGCTACAATAAGAACAATTTTATAGATGGCTACACCTTC
D gene: NA
clone size: NA
J gene: TRBJ1-2
V gene: TRBV5-4

CDR3 protein: CASTGAQSYEQYF
CDR3 DNA: TGTGCCAGCACAGGGGCTCAATCCTACGAGCAGTACTTC
D gene: NA
clone size: many
J gene: TRBJ2-7
V gene: TRBV2

CDR3 protein: CASSSGSPSYEQYF
CDR3 DNA: TGTGCCAGCAGTAGCGGGAGCCCGTCCTACGAGCAGTACTTC
D gene: TRBD2
clone size: few
J gene: TRBJ2-7
V gene: TRBV6-1

CDR3 protein: CASSRRLAGDLSETQYF
CDR3 DNA: TGTGCCAGCAGTCGCCGACTAGCGGGAGATTTGTCGGAGACCCAGTACTTC
D gene: TRBD2
clone size: many
J gene: TRBJ2-5
V gene: TRBV12-3/TRBV12-4